This record concerns one TCR beta chain sequence. The assay was immunoSEQ multiplex PCR, and TCRdb's table has in-frame clones only and misses some. Of about 130,000 clones in the sample, approximately 85% were seen once. The entry originates in a study of T cell responses to AZD1222 COVID-19 vaccine. Germline V gene sequence: CDR1 PRHDT, CDR2 FYEKMQ (reference sequence). Trimming pared 5 bases from V and 0 bases from J, leaving 8 bases between. The CDR3 totals 13 residues. Here the sequenced sample was peripheral blood, taken on day 0 of MenACWY control vaccination. This receptor was taken from an adult in good health. The rearrangement joins TRBV13 to TRBJ2-7; TRBD2 is a possible D gene (5 bases). The CDR3 sequence is CASSPSPSYEQYF. The CDR3 DNA is TGTGCCAGCAGCCCTAGCCCCTCCTACGAGCAGTACTTC. Looking up the rest from reference TRBV13 and TRBJ2-7 gives the full variable domain: AAGVIQSPRHLIKEKRETATLKCYPIPRHDTVYWYQQGPGQDPQFLISFYEKMQSDKGSIPDRFSAQQFSDYHSELNMSSLELGDSALYFCASSPSPSYEQYFGPGTRLTVT.